This T cell receptor (beta chain) was recorded in a study of PD-L1 blockade in urothelial cancer. Study-level background: Typically, measured as a median, blood samples had approximately 130,000 T cells.

Germline-derived CDR1 and CDR2 are LGHNA and YNFKEQ. The CDR3 is 15 amino acids. J gave up 2 bases and V 3 bases, and 3 bases lay outside the gene matches. Stated time point: pretreatment peripheral blood. As regards this clone: Its antigen is unidentified.

Study-wide points: Better survival was predicted by below-median pretreatment blood TCR clonality.

Repertoires were generated with immunoSEQ multiplex PCR, while TCRdb's copy carries only in-frame clones and drops some. Of about 130,000 clones listed, roughly 84% were seen once; the top ten hold roughly 3.5%. The specimen comprised PBMCs, sampled around atezolizumab (anti-PD-L1) treatment. The sequence came from a man aged 50-60 years with urothelial cancer. This chain joins TRBV4-2 and TRBJ2-3, with 9 bases identical to TRBD1. The chain's CDR3 is CASSHGQGPTDTQYF. In nucleotides, the CDR3 is TGTGCCAGCAGCCACGGACAGGGGCCCACAGATACGCAGTATTTT.